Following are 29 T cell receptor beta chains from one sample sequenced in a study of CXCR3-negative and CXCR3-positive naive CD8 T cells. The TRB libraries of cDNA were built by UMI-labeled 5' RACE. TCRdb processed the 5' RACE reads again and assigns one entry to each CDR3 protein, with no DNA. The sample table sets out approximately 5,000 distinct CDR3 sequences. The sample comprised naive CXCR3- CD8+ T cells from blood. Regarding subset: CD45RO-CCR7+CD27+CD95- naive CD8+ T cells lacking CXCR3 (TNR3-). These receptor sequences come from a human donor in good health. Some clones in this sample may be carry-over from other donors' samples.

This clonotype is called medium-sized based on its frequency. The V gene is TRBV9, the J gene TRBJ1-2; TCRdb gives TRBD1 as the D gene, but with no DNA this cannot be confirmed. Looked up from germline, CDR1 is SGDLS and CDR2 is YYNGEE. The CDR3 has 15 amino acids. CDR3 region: CASSVVVTGGYGYTF.

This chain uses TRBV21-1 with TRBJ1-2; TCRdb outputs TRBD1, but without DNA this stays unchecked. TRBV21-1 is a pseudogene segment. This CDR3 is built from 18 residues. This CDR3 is CASSKERGSPKANYGYTF.

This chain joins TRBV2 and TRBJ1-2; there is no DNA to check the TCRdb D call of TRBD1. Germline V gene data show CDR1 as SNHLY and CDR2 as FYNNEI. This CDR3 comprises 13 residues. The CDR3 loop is CASSKDRSDGYTF. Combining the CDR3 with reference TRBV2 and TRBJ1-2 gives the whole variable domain EPEVTQTPSHQVTQMGQEVILRCVPISNHLYFYWYRQILGQKVEFLVSFYNNEISEKSEIFDDQFSVERPDGSNFTLKIRSTKLEDSAMYFCASSKDRSDGYTFGSGTRLTVV.

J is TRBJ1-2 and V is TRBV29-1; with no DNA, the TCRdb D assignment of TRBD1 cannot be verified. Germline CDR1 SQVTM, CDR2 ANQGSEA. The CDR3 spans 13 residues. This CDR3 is CSLPEGGQNGHTF.

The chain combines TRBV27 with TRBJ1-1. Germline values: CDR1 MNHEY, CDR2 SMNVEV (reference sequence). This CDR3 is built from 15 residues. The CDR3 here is CASSLLFPVNTEAFF.

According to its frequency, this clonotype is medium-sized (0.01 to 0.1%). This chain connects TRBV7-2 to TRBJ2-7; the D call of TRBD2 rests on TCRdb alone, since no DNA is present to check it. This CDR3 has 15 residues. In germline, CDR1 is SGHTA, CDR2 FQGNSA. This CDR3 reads CASSLGGLAPYEQYF.

The CDR3 loop is CASSPGTGRSYEQYF. V is TRBV5-4 and J is TRBJ2-7; absent DNA, TCRdb's TRBD1 call cannot be checked. The CDR3 length is 15 residues. The germline gives CDR1 SGHNT, CDR2 YYREEE (reference sequence).

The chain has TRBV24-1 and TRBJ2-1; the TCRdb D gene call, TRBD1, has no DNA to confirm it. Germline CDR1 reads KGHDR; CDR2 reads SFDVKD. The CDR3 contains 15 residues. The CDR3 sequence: CATSDFPSDRLEQFF.

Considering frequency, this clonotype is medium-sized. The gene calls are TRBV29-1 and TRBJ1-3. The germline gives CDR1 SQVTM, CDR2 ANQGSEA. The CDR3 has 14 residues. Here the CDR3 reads CSVEGLLSGNTIYF.

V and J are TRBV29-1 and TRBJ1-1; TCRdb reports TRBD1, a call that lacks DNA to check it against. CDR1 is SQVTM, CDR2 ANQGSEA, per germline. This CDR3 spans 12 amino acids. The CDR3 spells CSVDLGGLEAFF.

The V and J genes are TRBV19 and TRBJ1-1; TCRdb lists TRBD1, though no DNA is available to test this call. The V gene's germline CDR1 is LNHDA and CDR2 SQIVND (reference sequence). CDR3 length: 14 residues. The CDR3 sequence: CASSGRDGDTEAFF. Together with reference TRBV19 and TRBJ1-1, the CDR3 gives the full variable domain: DGGITQSPKYLFRKEGQNVTLSCEQNLNHDAMYWYRQDPGQGLRLIYYSQIVNDFQKGDIAEGYSVSREKKESFPLTVTSAQKNPTAFYLCASSGRDGDTEAFFGQGTRLTVV.

CDR3 residues: CASSEDPDAYMNTEAFF. This sequence joins TRBV6-1 and TRBJ1-1. Germline CDR1 and CDR2: MNHNS and SASEGT. CDR3 length: 17 amino acids.

The chain's CDR3 is CSVETDDTGELFF. The chain joins TRBV29-1 to TRBJ2-2; as DNA is missing, the TRBD1 call by TCRdb cannot be tested. The CDR3 consists of 13 residues. Germline loops: CDR1 SQVTM, CDR2 ANQGSEA.

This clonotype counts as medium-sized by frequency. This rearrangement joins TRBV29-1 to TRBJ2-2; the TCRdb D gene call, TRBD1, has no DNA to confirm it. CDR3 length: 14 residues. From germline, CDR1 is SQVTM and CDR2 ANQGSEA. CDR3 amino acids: CSVIQGERTGELFF.

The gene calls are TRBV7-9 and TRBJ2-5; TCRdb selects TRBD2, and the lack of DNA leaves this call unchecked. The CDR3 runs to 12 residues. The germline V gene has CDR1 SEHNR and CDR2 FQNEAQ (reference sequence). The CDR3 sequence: CASGGTSETQYF.

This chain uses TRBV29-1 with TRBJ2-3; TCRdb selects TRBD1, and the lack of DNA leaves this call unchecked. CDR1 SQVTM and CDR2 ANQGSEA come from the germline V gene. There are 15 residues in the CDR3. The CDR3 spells CSVETGTGLTDTQYF.

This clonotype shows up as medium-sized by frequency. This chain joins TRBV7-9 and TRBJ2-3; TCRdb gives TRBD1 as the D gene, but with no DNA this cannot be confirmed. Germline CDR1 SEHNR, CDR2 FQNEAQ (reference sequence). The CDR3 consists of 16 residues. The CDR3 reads CASRPPPGGAGDTQYF. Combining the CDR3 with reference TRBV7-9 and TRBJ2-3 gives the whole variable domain DTGVSQNPRHKITKRGQNVTFRCDPISEHNRLYWYRQTLGQGPEFLTYFQNEAQLEKSRLLSDRFSAERPKGSFSTLEIQRTEQGDSAMYLCASRPPPGGAGDTQYFGPGTRLTVL.

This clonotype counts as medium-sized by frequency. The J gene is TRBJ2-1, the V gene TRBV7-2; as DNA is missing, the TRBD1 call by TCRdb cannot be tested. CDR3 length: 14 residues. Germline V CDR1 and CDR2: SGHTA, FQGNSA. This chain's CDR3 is CASSFWTGNHEQFF.

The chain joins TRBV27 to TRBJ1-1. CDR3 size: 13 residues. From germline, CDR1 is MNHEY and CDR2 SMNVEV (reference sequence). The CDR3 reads CASSPWMDTEAFF.

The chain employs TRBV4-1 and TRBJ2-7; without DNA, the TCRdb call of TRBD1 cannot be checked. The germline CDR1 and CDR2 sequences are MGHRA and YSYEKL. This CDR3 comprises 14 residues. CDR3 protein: CASSQGSRGYEQYF.

The CDR3 sequence is CASSMTGASTDTQYF. This chain links TRBV2 with TRBJ2-3; TCRdb picks TRBD1, but there is no DNA to check that call. This CDR3 comprises 15 residues. Germline CDR1 SNHLY, CDR2 FYNNEI.

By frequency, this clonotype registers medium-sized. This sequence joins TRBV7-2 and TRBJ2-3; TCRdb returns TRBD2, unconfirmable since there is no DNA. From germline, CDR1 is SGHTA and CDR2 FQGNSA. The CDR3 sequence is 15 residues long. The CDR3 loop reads CASSLIAGGTDTQYF.

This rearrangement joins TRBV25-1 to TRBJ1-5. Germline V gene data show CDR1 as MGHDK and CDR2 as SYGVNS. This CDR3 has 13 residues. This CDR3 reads CASSERESQPQHF.

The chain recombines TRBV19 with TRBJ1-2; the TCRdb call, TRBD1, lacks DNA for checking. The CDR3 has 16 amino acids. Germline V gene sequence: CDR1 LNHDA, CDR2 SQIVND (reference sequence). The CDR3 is CASSSPGRDRGDGYTF.

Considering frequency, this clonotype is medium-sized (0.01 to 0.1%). The CDR3 spells CASSVGGVNEKLFF. V is TRBV9 and J is TRBJ1-4; the D call from TCRdb, TRBD1, cannot be confirmed without DNA. CDR1 and CDR2 (germline): SGDLS, YYNGEE. This CDR3 region has 14 residues.

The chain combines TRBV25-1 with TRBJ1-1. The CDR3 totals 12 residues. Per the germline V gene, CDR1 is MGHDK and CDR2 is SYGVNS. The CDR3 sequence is CASSDLNTEAFF. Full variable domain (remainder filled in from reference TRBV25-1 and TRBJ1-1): EADIYQTPRYLVIGTGKKITLECSQTMGHDKMYWYQQDPGMELHLIHYSYGVNSTEKGDLSSESTVSRIRTEHFPLTLESARPSHTSQYLCASSDLNTEAFFGQGTRLTVV.

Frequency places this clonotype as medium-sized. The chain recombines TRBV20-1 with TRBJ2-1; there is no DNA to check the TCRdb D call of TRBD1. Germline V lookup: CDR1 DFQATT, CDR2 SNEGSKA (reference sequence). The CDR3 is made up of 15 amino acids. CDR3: CSAAPGQGTYNEQFF.

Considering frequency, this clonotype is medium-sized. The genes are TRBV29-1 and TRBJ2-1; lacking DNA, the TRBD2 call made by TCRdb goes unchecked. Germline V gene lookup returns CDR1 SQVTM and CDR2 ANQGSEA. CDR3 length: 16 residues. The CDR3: CSVVGLAESSYNEQFF.

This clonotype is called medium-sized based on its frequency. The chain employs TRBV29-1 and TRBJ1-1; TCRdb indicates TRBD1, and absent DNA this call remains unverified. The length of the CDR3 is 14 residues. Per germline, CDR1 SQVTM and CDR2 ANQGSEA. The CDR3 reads CSVRPGQGNTEAFF.